The 23 T cell receptor beta chains given below trace back to one sample, sequenced in a study of Ad26.COV2.S vaccination and SARS-CoV-2 variants (dated by TCRdb to 2020 to 2023). Explained via the paper, the treatment or condition label denotes: around 19 received Ad26.COV2.S at low or high dose, single or two shots; about 5 received placebo; per-sample allocation not given. Repertoires of vaccine and placebo recipients were sequenced from samples collected on day 63 after the first injection. To prepare the library, the immunoSEQ multiplex PCR assay was applied. TCRdb stores this immuneACCESS table with in-frame sequences only. Part of the clones is absent; in the studies checked, under half of the shortfall reflects unresolved V genes, and no reason is known for the rest. The sample records about 320,000 clones, around 83% of which are singletons. The ten largest clones add up to less than 2% of the sample.

The input for sequencing was peripheral blood, taken in a trial of Ad26.COV2.S vaccine versus placebo. Receptors were obtained from a person aged 18-60 years who received the Ad26.COV2.S COVID-19 vaccine or a placebo.

J is TRBJ1-1 and V is TRBV12-3 or TRBV12-4; D is undetermined. CDR3 length: 13 residues. The V end was cut by 5 bases, the J end by 5 bases, with 12 bases between. The CDR3 nucleotides are TGTGCCAGCAGTGTTCCAGGAGGGACTGAAGCTTTCTTT. Encoded protein: CASSVPGGTEAFF.

This clone was counted between two and nine times. This sequence joins TRBV3-1 (or the pseudogene TRBV3-2) and TRBJ2-2, with 8 nucleotides matching TRBD2. Looked up from germline, CDR1 is LGHDT and CDR2 is YNNKEL (reference sequence). The CDR3 has 17 residues. J gave up 4 bases and V 3 bases, and 10 bases lay outside the gene matches. The CDR3 nucleotides are TGTGCCAGCAGCCACCCGATGGGGGGACTAGTCACCGGGGAGCTGTTTTTT. This encodes CASSHPMGGLVTGELFF.

The chain couples TRBV3-1 (or the pseudogene TRBV3-2) to TRBJ2-3; the D is unclear. The CDR3 runs 14 residues. The germline V gene encodes CDR1 LGHDT and CDR2 YNNKEL (reference sequence). Trimming stripped 4 bases from V and 5 bases from J, with 13 bases between. The CDR3 loop reads CASSPRSARDTQYF. The CDR3 nucleotides are TGTGCCAGCAGCCCCAGGTCGGCAAGAGATACGCAGTATTTT.

This clone was counted between two and nine times. This chain links TRBV30 with TRBJ1-6, with 8 bases lining up with TRBD1. After removal of 3 bases from V and 6 bases from J, the junction contained 4 bases not matched to a gene. The germline V gene has CDR1 GTSNPN and CDR2 SVGIG (reference sequence). CDR3 length: 14 amino acids. CDR3 sequence reads: CAWRRDRINSPLHF. DNA of the CDR3: TGTGCCTGGAGAAGGGACAGGATTAATTCACCCCTCCACTTT.

This chain links TRBV5-1 with TRBJ2-5; no reliable D call. V was shortened by 0 bases and J by 5 bases, with 8 bases between the two germline ends. There are 13 residues in the CDR3. Germline V CDR1 and CDR2: SGHRS, YFSETQ. Written as DNA, the CDR3 is TGCGCCAGCAGCTTGGGGGCGCCGGAGACCCAGTACTTC. Translating it yields CASSLGAPETQYF.

In its sample, this clone was seen once. The V call is TRBV11-2, the J call TRBJ2-5; D is perhaps TRBD1 (6 bases). The germline V gene encodes CDR1 SGHAT and CDR2 FQNNGV. V shed 1 base and J shed 6 bases, with 15 bases lying between them. The CDR3 is made up of 15 amino acids. CDR3 nucleotide sequence: TGTGCCAGCAGCTTAGTAGGGTCAGGGGAGAAGACCCAGTACTTC. Residues: CASSLVGSGEKTQYF.

The chain combines TRBV19 with TRBJ1-1; a possible D gene is TRBD1 (6 bases). Germline values: CDR1 LNHDA, CDR2 SQIVND (reference sequence). The V end was cut by 7 bases, the J end by 1 base, with 19 bases between. This CDR3 is 16 amino acids long. The CDR3 loop reads CASKLFGGTPNTEAFF. CDR3 coding DNA: TGTGCCAGTAAGCTATTCGGAGGGACACCGAACACTGAAGCTTTCTTT.

The genes are TRBV9 and TRBJ1-2; 7 positions match TRBD1. Germline V lookup: CDR1 SGDLS, CDR2 YYNGEE. The J segment lost 4 bases and the V segment lost 4 bases, leaving 7 bases of the junction unmatched. CDR3 length: 14 residues. The CDR3 nucleotides read TGTGCCAGCAGCTCTTTGACAGGGCCCTATGGCTACACCTTC. Translated: CASSSLTGPYGYTF.

The V and J genes are TRBV15 and TRBJ1-1; 7 bases match TRBD1. This CDR3 is built from 12 residues. With V trimmed by 7 bases and J by 7 bases, 6 bases remained unmatched. Looked up from germline, CDR1 is LNHNV and CDR2 is YYDKDF (reference sequence). The CDR3, as DNA: TGTGCCACCACCGGACAGGAACGTGAAGCTTTCTTT. Translation gives CATTGQEREAFF.

The chain is built from TRBV18 and TRBJ1-5, with TRBD1 matching over 8 bases. Trimming took 3 bases from V and 6 from J; bases not matched to a gene: 7. The CDR3 totals 15 residues. Germline CDR1 and CDR2: KGHSH and LQKENI. CDR3 loop: CASSPGQGAGQPQHF. CDR3 in DNA: TGTGCCAGCTCACCGGGTCAGGGGGCCGGTCAGCCCCAGCATTTT. The full variable domain, in which reference TRBV18 and TRBJ1-5 provide the parts outside the CDR3, is NAGVMQNPRHLVRRRGQEARLRCSPMKGHSHVYWYRQLPEEGLKFMVYLQKENIIDESGMPKERFSAEFPKEGPSILRIQQVVRGDSAAYFCASSPGQGAGQPQHFGDGTRLSIL.

The rearrangement uses TRBV2 and TRBJ1-5; D gene uncertain. Trimming stripped 5 bases from V and 3 bases from J, with 14 bases between. Per germline, CDR1 SNHLY and CDR2 FYNNEI. There are 15 residues in the CDR3. The CDR3 DNA follows: TGTGCCAGCAGTCCTGACACGACCCTCAATCAGCCCCAGCATTTT. Encoded protein: CASSPDTTLNQPQHF.

The chain carries TRBV21-1 and TRBJ2-7; the DNA was not used to check the table's D call, TRBD2. TRBV21-1 is assigned pseudogene status. The CDR3 totals 16 residues. CDR3 bases: TGTGCCAGCAGCAAAGAATGGCGCCTAGCGGACTACGAGCAGTACTTC. Protein: CASSKEWRLADYEQYF.

This clone was seen more than once but under ten times. The J gene is TRBJ1-6, the V gene TRBV5-4, with 7 bases identical to TRBD1. The CDR3 contains 13 residues. Germline V gene data show CDR1 as SGHNT and CDR2 as YYREEE (reference sequence). V shed 2 bases, J shed 9 bases, and the junction held 2 bases outside the gene matches. CDR3: CASSLYRGSPLHF. Written as DNA, the CDR3 is TGTGCCAGCAGCTTATACAGGGGTTCACCCCTCCACTTT. The full variable domain, with the rest looked up from reference TRBV5-4 and TRBJ1-6, is ETGVTQSPTHLIKTRGQQVTLRCSSQSGHNTVSWYQQALGQGPQFIFQYYREEENGRGNFPPRFSGLQFPNYSSELNVNALELDDSALYLCASSLYRGSPLHFGNGTRLTVT.

The gene calls are TRBV7-2 and TRBJ1-5; no firm D call. CDR1 and CDR2 (germline): SGHTA, FQGNSA. Trimming took off 5 bases at V and 1 base at J, with 12 bases between the two ends. CDR3 length: 15 residues. CDR3: CASSPGRGSNQPQHF. CDR3 DNA: TGTGCCAGCAGCCCCGGTCGAGGGAGCAATCAGCCCCAGCATTTT.

A single count supports this clone. The V and J genes are TRBV2 and TRBJ2-1; 12 positions match TRBD2. Germline V gene data show CDR1 as SNHLY and CDR2 as FYNNEI. CDR3 size: 13 residues. The trim removed 4 bases at V and 8 bases at J, leaving 0 bases unmatched. The CDR3 DNA reads TGTGCCAGCAGTGGGACTAGCGGGGATGAGCAGTTCTTC. This translates into CASSGTSGDEQFF.

The chain has TRBV5-1 and TRBJ1-2; perhaps TRBD1 as D (6 bases). The CDR3 extends over 15 amino acids. The germline V gene encodes CDR1 SGHRS and CDR2 YFSETQ. Deletions cut 6 bases from V and 1 base from J, with 16 bases between. CDR3 in DNA: TGCGCCAGCACACCCGACAGGACATATAACTATGGCTACACCTTC. This codes for CASTPDRTYNYGYTF.

A few counts support this clone. The chain is built from TRBV2 and TRBJ2-2, with TRBD1 matching over 8 bases. V lost 8 bases, J lost 6 bases, and 11 bases stayed unmatched. CDR1 and CDR2 (germline): SNHLY, FYNNEI. The CDR3 extends over 15 amino acids. Here the CDR3 reads CASGLNDRGAGELFF. CDR3 coding DNA: TGTGCCAGCGGATTGAACGACAGGGGAGCCGGGGAGCTGTTTTTT.

In DNA, the CDR3 is TGTGCCAGCAGCTTGGAATGGCAGGGTTTTGCCGAGCAGTACTTC. As protein: CASSLEWQGFAEQYF. V gene TRBV5-5 combines with J gene TRBJ2-7, with TRBD1 as a possible D gene (5 bases). Germline V gene data show CDR1 as SGHKS and CDR2 as YYEKEE (reference sequence). The CDR3 consists of 15 residues. V lost 0 bases and J lost 6, with 16 bases in between.

The chain uses TRBV28 and TRBJ1-4; 8 bases map to TRBD1. The ends lost 3 bases at V and 7 bases at J; junction bases unmatched: 7. In germline, CDR1 is MDHEN, CDR2 SYDVKM. The CDR3 runs to 15 residues. CDR3 loop: CASSLGRGQSEKLFF. The CDR3 region has the DNA TGTGCCAGCAGTTTGGGCAGGGGGCAGTCTGAAAAACTGTTTTTT.

This clone was detected only a few times. V is TRBV19 and J is TRBJ1-5; D uncertain. CDR3 length equals 14 residues. V was pared by 5 bases and J by 5 bases, with 13 bases between. Looked up from germline, CDR1 is LNHDA and CDR2 is SQIVND (reference sequence). CDR3 amino acids: CASSEGRSDQPQHF. Written as DNA, the CDR3 is TGTGCCAGTAGTGAGGGCAGGTCCGATCAGCCCCAGCATTTT.

The chain couples TRBV7-2 to TRBJ1-6; D possibly corresponds to TRBD1 (5 bases). The CDR3 is 13 amino acids. CDR1 is SGHTA and CDR2 is FQGNSA in the germline V gene. Trimming pared 4 bases from V and 10 bases from J, leaving 11 bases between. CDR3 sequence: CASSSDRGSPLHF. The DNA of the CDR3 is TGTGCCAGCAGCTCCGACCGGGGCTCACCCCTCCACTTT.

The CDR3 sequence is CASSTTGDVAFF. The CDR3, as DNA: TGTGCCAGCAGTACTACAGGGGACGTGGCTTTCTTT. This sequence joins TRBV12-3 or TRBV12-4 and TRBJ1-1, with TRBD1 matching over 7 bases. The CDR3 is made up of 12 amino acids. The junction had 8 bases not matched to a gene; V was cut back by 5 bases and J by 11 bases.

This clone was seen only once. The CDR3, as DNA: TGTGCCAGCAGTCTAGATCAGGGTTTTGATATCTACAATGAGCAGTTCTTC. Amino acids: CASSLDQGFDIYNEQFF. V usage is TRBV6-2 or TRBV6-3 and J usage is TRBJ2-1, with D possibly being TRBD1 (5 bases). The ends were cut back, 5 bases at V and 3 bases at J, with 20 bases in the middle. The CDR3 covers 17 residues. Germline V lookup: CDR1 MNHEY, CDR2 SVGEGT.